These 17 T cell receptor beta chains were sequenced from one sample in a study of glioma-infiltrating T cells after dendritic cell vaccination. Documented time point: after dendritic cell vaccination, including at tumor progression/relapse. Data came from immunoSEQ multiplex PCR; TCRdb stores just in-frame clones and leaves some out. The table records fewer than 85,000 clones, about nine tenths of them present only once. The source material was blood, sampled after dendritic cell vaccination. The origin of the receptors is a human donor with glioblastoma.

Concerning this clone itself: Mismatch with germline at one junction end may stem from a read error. The CDR3 DNA follows: TGTGCTAGCAGCTTGAGACTAGCGGGTAACAATGAGCAGTTCTTC. Translation: CASSLRLAGNNEQFF. The V and J genes are TRBV7-7 and TRBJ2-1; TRBD2 aligns across 10 bases. The CDR3 covers 15 residues. CDR1 SSHAT and CDR2 FNYEAQ come from the germline V gene (reference sequence).

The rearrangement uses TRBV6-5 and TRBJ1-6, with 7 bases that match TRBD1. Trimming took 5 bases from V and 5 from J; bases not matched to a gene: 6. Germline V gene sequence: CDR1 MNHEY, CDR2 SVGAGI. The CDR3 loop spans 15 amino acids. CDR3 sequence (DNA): TGTGCCAGCAGTCCTTGGGACAGCAATAATTCACCCCTCCACTTT. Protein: CASSPWDSNNSPLHF.

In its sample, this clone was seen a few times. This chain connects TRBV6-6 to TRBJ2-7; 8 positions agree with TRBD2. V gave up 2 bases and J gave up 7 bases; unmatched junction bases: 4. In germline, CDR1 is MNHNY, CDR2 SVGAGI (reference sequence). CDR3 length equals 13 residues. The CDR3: CASSYEREREQYF. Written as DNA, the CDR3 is TGTGCCAGCAGTTACGAGCGGGAGCGGGAGCAGTACTTC.

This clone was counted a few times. CDR3 in DNA: TGTGCCATCACCGAGGGCAGTATGAACACTGAAGCTTTCTTT. Translated: CAITEGSMNTEAFF. The chain carries TRBV10-3 and TRBJ1-1; D is undetermined. The CDR3 extends over 14 amino acids. Germline V lookup: CDR1 ENHRY, CDR2 SYGVKD. Deletions cut 7 bases from V and 0 bases from J, with 12 bases between.

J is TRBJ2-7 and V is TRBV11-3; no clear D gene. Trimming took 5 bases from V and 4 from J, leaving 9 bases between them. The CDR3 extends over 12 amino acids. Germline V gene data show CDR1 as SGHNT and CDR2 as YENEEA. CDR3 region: CASSTREYEQYF. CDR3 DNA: TGTGCCAGCAGCACCCGTGAGTACGAGCAGTACTTC.

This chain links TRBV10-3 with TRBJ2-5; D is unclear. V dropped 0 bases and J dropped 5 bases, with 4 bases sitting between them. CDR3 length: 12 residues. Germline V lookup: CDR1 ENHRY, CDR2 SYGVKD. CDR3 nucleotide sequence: TGTGCCATCAGTGAGTCTCGGGAGACCCAGTACTTC. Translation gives CAISESRETQYF.

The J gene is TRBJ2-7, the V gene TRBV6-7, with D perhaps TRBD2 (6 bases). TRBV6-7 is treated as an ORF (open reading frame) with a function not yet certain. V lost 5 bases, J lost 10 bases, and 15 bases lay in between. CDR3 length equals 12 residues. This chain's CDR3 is CASSPWRGKQYF. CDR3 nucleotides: TGTGCCAGCAGTCCTTGGCGGGGCAAACAGTACTTC.

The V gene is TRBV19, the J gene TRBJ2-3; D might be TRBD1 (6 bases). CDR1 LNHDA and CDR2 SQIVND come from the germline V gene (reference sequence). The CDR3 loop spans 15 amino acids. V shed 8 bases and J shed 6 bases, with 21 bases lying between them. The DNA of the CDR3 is TGTGCCAGTCAAACCTGGGGGCAGGACCCGGATACGCAGTATTTT. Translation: CASQTWGQDPDTQYF.

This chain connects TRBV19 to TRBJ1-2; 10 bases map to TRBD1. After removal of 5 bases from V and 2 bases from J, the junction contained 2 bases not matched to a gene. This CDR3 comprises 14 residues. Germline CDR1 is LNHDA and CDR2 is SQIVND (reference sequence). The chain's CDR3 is CASSVGQGNYGYTF. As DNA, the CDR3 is TGTGCCAGTAGTGTGGGACAGGGGAACTATGGCTACACCTTC.

CDR3 protein: CASSFEGISSYNEQFF. The CDR3 bases are TGTGCCAGCAGCTTTGAGGGAATTAGCTCCTACAATGAGCAGTTCTTC. The chain combines TRBV13 with TRBJ2-1; tentatively, D is TRBD2 (5 bases). Trimming pared 3 bases from V and 0 bases from J, leaving 12 bases between. The CDR3 is 16 amino acids. CDR1 and CDR2 (germline): PRHDT, FYEKMQ (reference sequence).

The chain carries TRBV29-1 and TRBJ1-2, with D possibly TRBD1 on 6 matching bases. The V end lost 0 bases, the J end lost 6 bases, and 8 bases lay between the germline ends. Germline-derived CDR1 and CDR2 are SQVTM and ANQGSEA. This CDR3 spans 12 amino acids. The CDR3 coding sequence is TGCAGCGTTGAAGACAGGGGTAATGGCTACACCTTC. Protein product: CSVEDRGNGYTF. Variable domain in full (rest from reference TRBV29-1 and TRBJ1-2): SAVISQKPSRDICQRGTSLTIQCQVDSQVTMMFWYRQQPGQSLTLIATANQGSEATYESGFVIDKFPISRPNLTFSTLTVSNMSPEDSSIYLCSVEDRGNGYTFGSGTRLTVV.

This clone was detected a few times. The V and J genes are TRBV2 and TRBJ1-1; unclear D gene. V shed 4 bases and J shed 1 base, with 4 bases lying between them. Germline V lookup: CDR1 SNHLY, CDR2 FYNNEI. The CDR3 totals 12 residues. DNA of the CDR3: TGTGCCAGCAGTGGCGGGAACACTGAAGCTTTCTTT. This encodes CASSGGNTEAFF.

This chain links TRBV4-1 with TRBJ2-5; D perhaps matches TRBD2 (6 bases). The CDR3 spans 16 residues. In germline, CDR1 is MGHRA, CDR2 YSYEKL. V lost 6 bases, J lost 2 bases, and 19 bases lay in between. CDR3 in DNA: TGCGCCAGCAGGCGCGTATGGGGGAGCGGGCAAGAGACCCAGTACTTC. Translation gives CASRRVWGSGQETQYF.

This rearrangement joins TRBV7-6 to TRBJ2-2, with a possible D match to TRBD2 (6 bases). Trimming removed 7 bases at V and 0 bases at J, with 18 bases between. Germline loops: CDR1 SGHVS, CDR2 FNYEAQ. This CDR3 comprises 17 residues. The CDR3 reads CASTRGGRRANTGELFF. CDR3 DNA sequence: TGTGCCAGCACCCGGGGAGGACGGAGGGCGAACACCGGGGAGCTGTTTTTT.

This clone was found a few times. CDR3 protein: CASSWGGSSYNEQFF. The CDR3 bases are TGTGCCAGCAGCTGGGGGGGGAGCTCCTACAATGAGCAGTTCTTC. The gene calls are TRBV2 and TRBJ2-1; 7 bases fit TRBD2. The CDR3 runs to 15 residues. Germline CDR1 reads SNHLY; CDR2 reads FYNNEI. V lost 6 bases to trimming and J lost 0 bases; unmatched junction nucleotides: 5.

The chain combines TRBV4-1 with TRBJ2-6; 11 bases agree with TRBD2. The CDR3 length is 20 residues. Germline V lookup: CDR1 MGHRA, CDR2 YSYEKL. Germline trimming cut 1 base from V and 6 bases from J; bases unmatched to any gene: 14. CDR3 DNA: TGCGCCAGCAGCCAAGGGGGTGGAACTAGCGGGGGAAATCTGGCCAACGTCCTGACTTTC. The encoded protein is CASSQGGGTSGGNLANVLTF.

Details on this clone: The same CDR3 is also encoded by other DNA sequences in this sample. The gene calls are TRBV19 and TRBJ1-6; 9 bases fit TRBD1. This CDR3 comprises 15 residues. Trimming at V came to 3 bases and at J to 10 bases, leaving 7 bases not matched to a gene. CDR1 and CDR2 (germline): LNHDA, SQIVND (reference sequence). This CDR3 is CASSISRTGESPLHF. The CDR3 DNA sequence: TGTGCCAGTAGTATCTCACGGACAGGGGAATCACCCCTCCACTTT.